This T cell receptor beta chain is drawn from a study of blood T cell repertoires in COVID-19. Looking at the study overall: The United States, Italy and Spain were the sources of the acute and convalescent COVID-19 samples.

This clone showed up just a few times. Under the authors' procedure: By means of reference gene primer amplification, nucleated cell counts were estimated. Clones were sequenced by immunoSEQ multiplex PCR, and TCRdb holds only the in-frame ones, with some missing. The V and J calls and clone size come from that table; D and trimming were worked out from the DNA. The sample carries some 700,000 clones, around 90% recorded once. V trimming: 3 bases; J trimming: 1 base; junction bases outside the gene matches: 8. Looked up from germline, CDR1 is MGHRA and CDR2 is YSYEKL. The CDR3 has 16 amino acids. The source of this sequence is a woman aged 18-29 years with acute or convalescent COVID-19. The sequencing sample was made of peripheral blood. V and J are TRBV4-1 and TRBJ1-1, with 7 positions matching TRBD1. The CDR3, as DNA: TGCGCCAGCAGCCATCACTCGGGGACAGCGAACACTGAAGCTTTCTTT. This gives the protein CASSHHSGTANTEAFF.